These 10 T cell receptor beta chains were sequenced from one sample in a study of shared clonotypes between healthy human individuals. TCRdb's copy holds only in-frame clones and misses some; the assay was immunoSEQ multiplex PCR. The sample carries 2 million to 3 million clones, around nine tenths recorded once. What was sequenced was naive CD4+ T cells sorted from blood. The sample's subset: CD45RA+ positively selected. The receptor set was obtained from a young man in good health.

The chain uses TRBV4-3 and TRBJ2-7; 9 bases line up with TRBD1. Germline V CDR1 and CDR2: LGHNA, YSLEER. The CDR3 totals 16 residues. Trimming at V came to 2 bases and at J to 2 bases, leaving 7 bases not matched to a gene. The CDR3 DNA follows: TGCGCCAGCAGCCAAACTCTGACAGGGGGGGCCTACGAGCAGTACTTC. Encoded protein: CASSQTLTGGAYEQYF.

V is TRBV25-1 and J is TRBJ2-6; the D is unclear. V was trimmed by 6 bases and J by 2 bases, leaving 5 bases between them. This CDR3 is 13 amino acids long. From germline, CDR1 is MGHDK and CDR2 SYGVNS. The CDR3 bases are TGTGCCAGCAGGGGCACTGGGGCCAACGTCCTGACTTTC. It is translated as CASRGTGANVLTF.

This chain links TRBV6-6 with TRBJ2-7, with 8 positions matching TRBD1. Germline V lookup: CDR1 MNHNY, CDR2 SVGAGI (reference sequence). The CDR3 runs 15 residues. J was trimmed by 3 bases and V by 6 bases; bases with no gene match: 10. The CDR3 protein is CASRLTGEGNYEQYF. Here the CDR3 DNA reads TGTGCCAGCAGACTGACAGGGGAAGGTAACTACGAGCAGTACTTC.

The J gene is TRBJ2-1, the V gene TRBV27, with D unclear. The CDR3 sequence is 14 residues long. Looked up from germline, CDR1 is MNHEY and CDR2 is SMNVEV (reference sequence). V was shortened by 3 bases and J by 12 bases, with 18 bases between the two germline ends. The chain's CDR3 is CASSLVGLIPRQFF. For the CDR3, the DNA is TGTGCCAGCAGTTTGGTAGGCCTCATCCCCCGGCAGTTCTTC.

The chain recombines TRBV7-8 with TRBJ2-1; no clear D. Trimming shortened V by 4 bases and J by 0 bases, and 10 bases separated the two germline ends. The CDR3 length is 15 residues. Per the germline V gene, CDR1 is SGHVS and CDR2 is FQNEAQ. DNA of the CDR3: TGTGCCAGCAGCTCGCTCCGGAGCTCCTACAATGAGCAGTTCTTC. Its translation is CASSSLRSSYNEQFF.

The CDR3 sequence is CASSLTRGLPGTGELFF. The CDR3 coding sequence is TGTGCCAGCAGCTTAACGCGAGGCCTACCGGGCACCGGGGAGCTGTTTTTT. This chain links TRBV11-1 with TRBJ2-2; D uncertain. The CDR3 contains 17 residues. Per the germline V gene, CDR1 is SGHAT and CDR2 is FQDESV (reference sequence). V was shortened by 2 bases and J by 4 bases, with 17 bases between the two germline ends.

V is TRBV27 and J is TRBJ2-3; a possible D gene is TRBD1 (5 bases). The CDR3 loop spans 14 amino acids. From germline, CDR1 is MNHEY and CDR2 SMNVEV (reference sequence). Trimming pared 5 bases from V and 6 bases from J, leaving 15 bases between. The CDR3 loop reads CASSPQRGPDTQYF. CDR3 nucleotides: TGTGCCAGCAGTCCTCAAAGGGGCCCCGATACGCAGTATTTT.

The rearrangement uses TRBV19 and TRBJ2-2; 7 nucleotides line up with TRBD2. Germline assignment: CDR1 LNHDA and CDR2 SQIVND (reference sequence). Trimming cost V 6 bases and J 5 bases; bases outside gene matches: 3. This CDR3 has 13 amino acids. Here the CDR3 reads CASSREGTGELFF. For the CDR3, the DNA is TGTGCCAGTAGCAGGGAGGGGACCGGGGAGCTGTTTTTT.

Written as DNA, the CDR3 is TGTGCCAGTAGTGTAACCGGGACTACCCGTAAAGAGCAGTTCTTC. It encodes CASSVTGTTRKEQFF. This chain links TRBV19 with TRBJ2-1, with TRBD2 identical over 7 bases. CDR3 size: 15 residues. J lost 10 bases, V lost 5 bases, and 14 bases had no gene match. From germline, CDR1 is LNHDA and CDR2 SQIVND (reference sequence).

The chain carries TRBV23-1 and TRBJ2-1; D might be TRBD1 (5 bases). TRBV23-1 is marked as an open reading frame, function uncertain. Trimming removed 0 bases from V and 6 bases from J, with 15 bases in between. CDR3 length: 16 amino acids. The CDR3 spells CASSQSTGQGSNEQFF. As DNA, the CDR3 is TGCGCCAGCAGTCAATCCACCGGCCAGGGAAGCAATGAGCAGTTCTTC.